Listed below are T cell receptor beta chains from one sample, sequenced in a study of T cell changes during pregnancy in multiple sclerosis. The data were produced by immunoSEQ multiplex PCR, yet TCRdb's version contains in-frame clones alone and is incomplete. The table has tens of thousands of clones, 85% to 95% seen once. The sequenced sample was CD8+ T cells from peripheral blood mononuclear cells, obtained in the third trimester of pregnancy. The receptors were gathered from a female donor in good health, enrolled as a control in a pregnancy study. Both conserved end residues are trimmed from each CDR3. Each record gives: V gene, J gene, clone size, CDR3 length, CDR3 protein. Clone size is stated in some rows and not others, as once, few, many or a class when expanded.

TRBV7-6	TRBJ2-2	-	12	ASSLVIGSGELF
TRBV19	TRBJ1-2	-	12	ASSASTGGYGYT
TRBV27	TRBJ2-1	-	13	ASRVAGGEYNEQF
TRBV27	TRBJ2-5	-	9	ASSMGGTQY
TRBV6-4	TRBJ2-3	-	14	ASSDSSGGATDTQY
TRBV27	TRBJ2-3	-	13	ASSLRGTGTDTQY
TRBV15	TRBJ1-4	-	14	ATSRDQAGGDEKLF
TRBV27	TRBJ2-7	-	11	ASSLSGPYEQY
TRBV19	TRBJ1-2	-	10	ASSDRGHGYT
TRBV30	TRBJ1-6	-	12	ALSYSSYNSPLH
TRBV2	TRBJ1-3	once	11	ASLLSSGNTIY
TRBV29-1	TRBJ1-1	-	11	SVEDGGVDEAF
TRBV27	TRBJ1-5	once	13	ASSSGGYSNQPQH
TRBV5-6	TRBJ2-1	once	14	ASSLATDLAYNEQF
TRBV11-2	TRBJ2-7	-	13	ASSYLSLGGGEQY
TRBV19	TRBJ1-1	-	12	ASSSRRARTEAF
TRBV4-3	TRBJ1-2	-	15	ASSQDHRTANNYGYT
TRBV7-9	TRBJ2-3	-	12	ASSPRTSADTQY
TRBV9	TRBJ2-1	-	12	ASSAGGRHNEQF
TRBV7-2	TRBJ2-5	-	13	ASSPFQGATETQY
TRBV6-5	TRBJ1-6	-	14	ASSYSMTATRTPLH
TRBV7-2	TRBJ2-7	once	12	ASSLDPGSYEQY
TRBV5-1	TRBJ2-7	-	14	ASSLGGTGLSYEQY
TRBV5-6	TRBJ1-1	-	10	ASSVGAAEAF
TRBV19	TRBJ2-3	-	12	ASQDRGYTDTQY
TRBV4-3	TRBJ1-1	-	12	ASSQGSGNTEAF
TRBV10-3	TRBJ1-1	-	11	AISEMGATEAF
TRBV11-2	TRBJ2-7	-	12	ASSSGTGGFEQY
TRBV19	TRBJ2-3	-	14	ASSPLGQGAEDTQY
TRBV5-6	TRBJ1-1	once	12	ASSLGGRQGEAF
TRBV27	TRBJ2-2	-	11	ASLLRNTGELF
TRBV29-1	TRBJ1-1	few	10	SVVDRATEAF
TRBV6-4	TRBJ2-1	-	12	ASSESGIYNEQF
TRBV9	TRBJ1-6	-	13	ASSVSGGRNSPLH
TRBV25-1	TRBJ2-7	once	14	ASSDPGWDRGDEQY
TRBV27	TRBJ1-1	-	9	ASSFGTEAF
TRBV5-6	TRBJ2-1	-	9	ASSLAGEQF
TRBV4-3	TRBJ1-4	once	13	ASSLTGGLYEKLF
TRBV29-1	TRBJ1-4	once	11	SADGGFGEKLF
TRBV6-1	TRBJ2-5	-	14	ASSEGQAGGSETQY
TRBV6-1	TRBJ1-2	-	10	ASRGSSTGYT
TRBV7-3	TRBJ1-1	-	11	ASSASQGTEAF
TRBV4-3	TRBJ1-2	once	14	ASSQANRPGGYGYT
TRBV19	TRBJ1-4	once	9	ASSGQGYKF
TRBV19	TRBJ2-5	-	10	ASRDSGEAQY
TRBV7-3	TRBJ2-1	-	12	ASSRGNPYNEQF
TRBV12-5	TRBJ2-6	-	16	ASGLMLSSLSGANVLT
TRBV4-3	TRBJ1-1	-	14	ASSPTKINRVTEAF
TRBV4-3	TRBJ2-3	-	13	ASSQVINTMNTQY
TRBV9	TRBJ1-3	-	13	ASSVDRSSGNTIY
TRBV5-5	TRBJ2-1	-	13	ASSAGLASYNEQF
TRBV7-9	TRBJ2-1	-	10	ASSFRGNEQF
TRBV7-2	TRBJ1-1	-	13	ASSLLARGSTEAF
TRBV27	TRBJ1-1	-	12	ASSTPTGGTEAF
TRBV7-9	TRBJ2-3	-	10	ASTLPRDTQY